The 9 T cell receptor beta chains in this list originate from one sample, sequenced in a study of blood T cell dynamics during melanoma immunotherapy. Using immunoSEQ multiplex PCR, the repertoire was profiled, and TCRdb retains in-frame clones only, with some absent. The sample carries roughly 16,000 clones, approximately 90% recorded once. This sample's time point: pre-treatment baseline. Sample: blood, taken from a patient treated with checkpoint blockade. The receptors were sampled from a human donor with melanoma.

This sequence joins TRBV6-5 and TRBJ2-4; 10 bases agree with TRBD1. This CDR3 spans 15 amino acids. V lost 6 bases, J lost 6 bases, and 8 bases stayed unmatched. CDR1 and CDR2 from the germline V gene are MNHEY and SVGAGI. The CDR3 is CASSLDRGRRNIQYF. In DNA form, the CDR3 reads TGTGCCAGCAGCCTCGACAGGGGGCGCCGAAACATTCAGTACTTC.

This clone was seen a handful of times. The V and J genes are TRBV15 and TRBJ1-1; possibly TRBD1 for D (5 bases). Germline V lookup: CDR1 LNHNV, CDR2 YYDKDF (reference sequence). This CDR3 region has 15 residues. V lost 0 bases, J lost 1 base, and 9 bases lay in between. CDR3 sequence reads: CATSRDGAKNTEAFF. Written as DNA, the CDR3 is TGTGCCACCAGCAGAGATGGGGCAAAGAACACTGAAGCTTTCTTT.

The chain couples TRBV6-6 to TRBJ2-3; the match to TRBD2 covers 9 bases. V dropped 4 bases and J dropped 4; count of bases not matched to a gene: 6. Looked up from germline, CDR1 is MNHNY and CDR2 is SVGAGI (reference sequence). CDR3 length: 15 residues. CDR3 sequence: CASSFGRGGPDTQYF. CDR3 DNA sequence: TGTGCCAGCAGTTTTGGGCGGGGGGGCCCAGATACGCAGTATTTT.

The V and J genes are TRBV11-2 and TRBJ1-2; no clear D. The CDR3 loop spans 13 amino acids. The germline CDR1 and CDR2 sequences are SGHAT and FQNNGV. V shed 1 base and J shed 4 bases, with 7 bases lying between them. CDR3 nucleotide sequence: TGTGCCAGCAGCTTAGGGCAGAGCTATGGCTACACCTTC. Translating it yields CASSLGQSYGYTF.

The chain couples TRBV2 to TRBJ1-2; no firm D call. This CDR3 region has 16 residues. V lost 3 bases and J 6 bases, leaving 20 bases between the germline ends. The germline V gene encodes CDR1 SNHLY and CDR2 FYNNEI. This CDR3 reads CASSEVKVPVLHGYTF. CDR3 sequence (DNA): TGTGCCAGCAGTGAGGTCAAGGTTCCCGTGTTACATGGCTACACCTTC.

The gene calls are TRBV11-2 and TRBJ1-5; TRBD1 aligns across 7 bases. Trimming cost V 5 bases and J 9 bases; bases outside gene matches: 25. Germline CDR1 reads SGHAT; CDR2 reads FQNNGV. The CDR3 extends over 19 amino acids. The CDR3 coding sequence is TGTGCCAGCAGCGAATACAGGGGTCTCGGGGTCGGAAGTGGGTGGCCCCAGCATTTT. Translation gives CASSEYRGLGVGSGWPQHF.

The chain recombines TRBV7-2 with TRBJ1-3, with TRBD1 identical over 8 bases. Germline CDR1 SGHTA, CDR2 FQGNSA. The CDR3 is 16 residues long. Trimming took 3 bases from V and 0 from J; bases not matched to a gene: 4. The CDR3 nucleotides read TGTGCCAGCAGCTTGACTGGACAGGGCTCTGGAAACACCATATATTTT. It encodes CASSLTGQGSGNTIYF.

J is TRBJ2-2 and V is TRBV30, with 8 bases that match TRBD1. The CDR3 is 14 amino acids. J gave up 9 bases and V 4 bases, and 10 bases lay outside the gene matches. CDR1 and CDR2 from the germline V gene are GTSNPN and SVGIG (reference sequence). The CDR3 spells CAWNLGTGQRELFF. The DNA for the CDR3 is TGTGCCTGGAATTTGGGGACAGGACAGCGGGAGCTGTTTTTT.

The chain links TRBV6-1 to TRBJ2-5; tentative D call: TRBD1 (6 bases). Gene TRBJ2-7 matches the end of the DNA better, so the J call may be wrong. The CDR3 spans 13 residues. CDR1 MNHNS and CDR2 SASEGT come from the germline V gene. For the CDR3, the DNA is TGTGCCAGCAGTGTAACAGGGTTAAGCGAGCAGTACTTC. It encodes CASSVTGLSEQYF.